Listed here is a single TCR beta chain. The authors took PBMCs from 10 ml fresh peripheral blood. These data originate in a study of T cells in Graves' hyperthyroidism and ophthalmopathy. Turning to the study itself: Initial diagnosis, before any treatment, was when peripheral blood was collected.

RNA transcripts were the template for amplifying TCR beta CDR3 regions. With the HTBI primer set, the TCR CDR3 went through a first round of RT-PCR. Using its own MiXCR run on the multiplex PCR reads, TCRdb lists one record per CDR3 protein. Here the sample spans 360,000 or so distinct CDR3 sequences, approximately 16% being singletons. V was clipped by 5 bases and J by 2 bases, with 12 bases between them. The CDR3 consists of 15 residues. CDR1 is KGHDR and CDR2 is SFDVKD in the germline V gene. This receptor was taken from a woman in her sixties with Graves' ophthalmopathy. The specimen sequenced was blood. The chain recombines TRBV24-1 with TRBJ2-1; unclear D gene. CDR3 coding DNA: TGTGCCACCAGTGCTCCCGGGTTAACCTACAATGAGCAGTTCTTC. Translation: CATSAPGLTYNEQFF.